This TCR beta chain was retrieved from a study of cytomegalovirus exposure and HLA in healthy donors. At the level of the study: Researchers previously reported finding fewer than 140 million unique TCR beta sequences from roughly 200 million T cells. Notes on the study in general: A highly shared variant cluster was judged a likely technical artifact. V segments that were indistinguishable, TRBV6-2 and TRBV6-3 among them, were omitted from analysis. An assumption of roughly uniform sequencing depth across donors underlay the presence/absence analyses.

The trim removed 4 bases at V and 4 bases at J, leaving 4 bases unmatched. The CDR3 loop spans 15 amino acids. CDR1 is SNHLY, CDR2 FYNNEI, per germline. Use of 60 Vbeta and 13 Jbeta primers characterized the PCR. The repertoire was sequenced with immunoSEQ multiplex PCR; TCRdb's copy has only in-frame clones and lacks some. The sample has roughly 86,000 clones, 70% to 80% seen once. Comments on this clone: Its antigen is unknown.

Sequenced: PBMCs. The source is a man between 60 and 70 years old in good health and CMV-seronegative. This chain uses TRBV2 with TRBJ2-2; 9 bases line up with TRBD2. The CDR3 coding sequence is TGTGCCAGCAGTGTGATTAGCGGGGGCACCGGGGAGCTGTTTTTT. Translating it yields CASSVISGGTGELFF. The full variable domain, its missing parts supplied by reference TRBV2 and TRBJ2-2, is EPEVTQTPSHQVTQMGQEVILRCVPISNHLYFYWYRQILGQKVEFLVSFYNNEISEKSEIFDDQFSVERPDGSNFTLKIRSTKLEDSAMYFCASSVISGGTGELFFGEGSRLTVL.